The clone carrying this T cell receptor beta chain has at least ten counts. What it binds is unknown. This sample was included in a study of neurological immune-mediated disorders. Study-level results: Multiple sclerosis patients had less TCR clonal expansion than even healthy controls, unlike HTLV-1-associated myelopathy.

Time point specified: longitudinal time-point 2. The ends were cut back, 4 bases at V and 5 bases at J, with 18 bases in the middle. Germline lookup yields CDR1 DFQATT and CDR2 SNEGSKA (reference sequence). This CDR3 spans 14 amino acids. The cDNA was generated through 5'RACE incorporating 10-nucleotide random UMIs. Per sequencing run, 15-18 subjects together gave over 190 million TCR-beta sequences. In TCRdb, the 5' RACE reads were re-called with MiXCR into one record per CDR3 protein. Of some 48,000 distinct CDR3 sequences in the sample, around 13% were seen once. This chain joins TRBV20-1 and TRBJ2-7; D remains unclear. This clonotype was obtained from a male donor with HTLV-1-associated myelopathy (HAM/TSP). Sequencing used PBMCs. The CDR3 DNA is TGCAGTGCTAAGGTTGGCGGCTACCGAGACGAGCAGTACTTC. This gives the protein CSAKVGGYRDEQYF.